A selection of T cell receptor beta chains follows, all from one sample in a study of T cell responses to AZD1222 COVID-19 vaccine. Some clones are missing from TCRdb's copy, which holds only in-frame ones; the method was immunoSEQ multiplex PCR. Among around 170,000 clones listed, 80% to 90% were seen once. The sequenced sample was peripheral blood, obtained 28 days after the second AZD1222 dose. The receptors derive from an adult who received the AZD1222 COVID-19 vaccine. Each CDR3 is given with its conserved first and last residue. The D gene is left open where the match is weak. The listing skips clone size in some rows; elsewhere it reads once, few, many or a size class.

d_call	j_call	cdr3_length	clone_size	v_call	cdr3_nt	cdr3_aa
TRBD1	TRBJ1-1	15	NA	TRBV10-3	TGTGCCATCAGTGAGAGCAGGGGGCGGGGGACTGAAGCTTTCTTT	CAISESRGRGTEAFF
TRBD2	TRBJ2-3	18	few	TRBV5-1	TGCGCCAGCAGCTCCATGGGGCTGGGAGGGGTCTTCACAGATACGCAGTATTTT	CASSSMGLGGVFTDTQYF
TRBD2	TRBJ2-3	16	NA	TRBV6-5	TGTGCCAGCAGTTACAGGCGGGGGGGCCCAGCAGATACGCAGTATTTT	CASSYRRGGPADTQYF
NA	TRBJ2-7	11	NA	TRBV3-1/TRBV3-2	TGTGCCAGCAGCCAGTCCTACGAGCAGTACTTC	CASSQSYEQYF
TRBD1	TRBJ2-1	16	NA	TRBV24-1	TGTGCCACCAGTGATTCCGGACAGGGTGGTTACAATGAGCAGTTCTTC	CATSDSGQGGYNEQFF
TRBD2	TRBJ2-5	14	NA	TRBV5-1	TGCGCCAGCAGCCCCCGGACTAGCTTAGAGACCCAGTACTTC	CASSPRTSLETQYF
NA	TRBJ1-1	12	NA	TRBV18	TGTGCCAGCTCACCAGGGGAGGGGCAGGCTTTCTTT	CASSPGEGQAFF
NA	TRBJ2-7	13	NA	TRBV7-3	TGTGCCAGCAGCTTAACGCCAGGGGACGAGCAGTACTTC	CASSLTPGDEQYF
NA	TRBJ1-5	15	NA	TRBV6-6	TGTGCCAGCAGGGGCTTGGGGGCTAGCAATCAGCCCCAGCATTTT	CASRGLGASNQPQHF
TRBD1	TRBJ2-1	16	NA	TRBV10-3	TGTGCCATCAGCGACCCGGGACAGGGGGCGCAGGATGAGCAGTTCTTC	CAISDPGQGAQDEQFF
TRBD1	TRBJ1-1	14	NA	TRBV2	TGTGCCAGCTCAGGGACAGAGTGGGACACTGAAGCTTTCTTT	CASSGTEWDTEAFF
NA	TRBJ1-3	16	NA	TRBV5-1	TGCGCCAGCAGCTTGGACGTCGGATACTCTGGAAACACCATATATTTT	CASSLDVGYSGNTIYF
TRBD1	TRBJ1-1	15	once	TRBV5-1	TGCGCCAGCAGCACTGGGGACAGGGGGAACACTGAAGCTTTCTTT	CASSTGDRGNTEAFF
TRBD2	TRBJ2-5	14	once	TRBV13	TGTGCCAGCAGCCCACCTAGCGGCGGGGAGACCCAGTACTTC	CASSPPSGGETQYF
TRBD1	TRBJ2-7	14	NA	TRBV27	TGTGCCAGCAGTTCTTCCGGGACAGGGGACGAGCAGTACTTC	CASSSSGTGDEQYF
TRBD1	TRBJ1-2	14	NA	TRBV2	TGTGCCACGCACCGTACAGGGGGCGCTTATGGCTACACCTTC	CATHRTGGAYGYTF
NA	TRBJ2-2	14	NA	TRBV21-1	TGTGCCAGCAGCACACAGGGGGCTGGCGGGGAGCTGTTTTTT	CASSTQGAGGELFF
NA	TRBJ1-1	13	NA	TRBV12-3/TRBV12-4	TGTGCCAGCAGCCGGGACCGGGATGTACGGGCTTTCTTT	CASSRDRDVRAFF
TRBD1	TRBJ1-1	14	NA	TRBV3-1/TRBV3-2	TGTGCCAGCAGCGCGTCAGGGGGAGGCACTGAAGCTTTCTTT	CASSASGGGTEAFF
NA	TRBJ1-4	15	NA	TRBV6-5	TGTGCCAGCAGTTCCGAGGGTTTCTTCAATGAAAAACTGTTTTTT	CASSSEGFFNEKLFF
NA	TRBJ2-2	14	NA	TRBV6-5	TGTGCCAGCATGCGGAGACAGAACACCGGGGAGCTGTTTTTT	CASMRRQNTGELFF
NA	TRBJ1-2	15	once	TRBV9	TGTGCCAGCAGCTTACGACAAGGGGGAGTAGTTGGCTACACCTTC	CASSLRQGGVVGYTF
TRBD2	TRBJ2-3	16	NA	TRBV7-2	TGTGCCAGCAGCTTAGGTCTAGCGGGGGGGAGAGAGAGGCAGTATTTT	CASSLGLAGGRERQYF
TRBD1	TRBJ2-7	15	NA	TRBV19	TGTGCCAGTAGTTCTCAACCGGGACAGACCTACGAGCAGTACTTC	CASSSQPGQTYEQYF
TRBD2	TRBJ2-1	19	NA	TRBV6-2/TRBV6-3	TGTGCCAGCAGTTACGAGGTAGCGGGGGGGTTGCGGTCCTACAATGAGCAGTTCTTC	CASSYEVAGGLRSYNEQFF
NA	TRBJ1-3	13	NA	TRBV12-3/TRBV12-4	TGTGCCAGCACCTTCGGGACAGGAAACACCATATATTTT	CASTFGTGNTIYF
TRBD2	TRBJ2-1	14	once	TRBV27	TGTGCCAGCAGTGGACTAGCGAGACACAATGAGCAGTTCTTC	CASSGLARHNEQFF
TRBD1	TRBJ1-1	14	NA	TRBV28	TGTGCCAGCAGTGAAAACCCGGGACAGGGGGATGCTTTCTTT	CASSENPGQGDAFF
NA	TRBJ1-1	17	NA	TRBV10-3	TGTGCCATCAGTGGTTCGGGCAGGGGACCTTTGAACACTGAAGCTTTCTTT	CAISGSGRGPLNTEAFF
NA	TRBJ2-5	17	NA	TRBV7-2	TGTGCCAGCAGCGGCGGGGAAGCCCTCCCTACGCAAGAGACCCAGTACTTC	CASSGGEALPTQETQYF
TRBD1	TRBJ2-7	16	NA	TRBV5-1	TGCGCCAGCAGCTTCTCCGGCCAGACAGGGGGAGTGGAGCAGTACTTC	CASSFSGQTGGVEQYF
TRBD1	TRBJ2-7	16	NA	TRBV7-9	TGTGCCAGCAGCTACGGGTCCAGGGACAGGGCCCCCGAGCAGTACTTC	CASSYGSRDRAPEQYF
NA	TRBJ1-1	13	NA	TRBV6-4	TGTGCCAGCAGTGAAGCGGCTTCCACTGAAGCTTTCTTT	CASSEAASTEAFF
TRBD1	TRBJ1-5	18	NA	TRBV12-5	TGTGCTAGTGGCGTCGACAGGGGTGCTTCGTATAGCAATCAGCCCCAGCATTTT	CASGVDRGASYSNQPQHF
NA	TRBJ1-2	14	NA	TRBV30	TGTGCCTGGAGTATGAGAAACAGGCGAAATGGCTACACCTTC	CAWSMRNRRNGYTF
TRBD1	TRBJ1-4	15	once	TRBV2	TGTGCCAGCAGCCGATCGACAGGGGGAAATGAAAAACTGTTTTTT	CASSRSTGGNEKLFF
TRBD1	TRBJ2-7	14	NA	TRBV7-8	TGTGCCAGCAGCTTAGGACAGGGGCTCGGCGAGCAGTACTTC	CASSLGQGLGEQYF
TRBD1	TRBJ1-2	15	NA	TRBV7-2	TGTGCCAGCAGGCCCGGGACAGGGAAGTACTATGGCTACACCTTC	CASRPGTGKYYGYTF
NA	TRBJ1-2	13	NA	TRBV19	TGTGCCAGTAGTATAGGCGGGACCTATGGCTACACCTTC	CASSIGGTYGYTF
NA	TRBJ2-5	13	NA	TRBV18	TGTGCCAGCTCCCAAATGGGGGGAGAGACCCAGTACTTC	CASSQMGGETQYF
NA	TRBJ1-4	14	NA	TRBV15	TGTGCCACCCTTCAAGGGCAGCGGAATGAAAAACTGTTTTTT	CATLQGQRNEKLFF
NA	TRBJ2-1	15	NA	TRBV28	TGTGCCAGCAGTCCACGGGCCCCAACAGGTAATGAGCAGTTCTTC	CASSPRAPTGNEQFF
NA	TRBJ1-2	14	once	TRBV5-6	TGTGCCAGCAGCCTACCGTCATTAACCTATGGCTACACCTTC	CASSLPSLTYGYTF
TRBD1	TRBJ2-2	17	NA	TRBV30	TGTGCCTGGAGCCACCAGGGCAGGGGGCGAGTCACCGGGGAGCTGTTTTTT	CAWSHQGRGRVTGELFF
NA	TRBJ2-6	18	NA	TRBV19	TGTGCCAGTAGTATTAGCGGACAGGCGCTCTCTGGGGCCAACGTCCTGACTTTC	CASSISGQALSGANVLTF
NA	TRBJ1-2	13	NA	TRBV28	TGTGCCAGCAGCCTCCCCGGGTTGAATGGCTACACCTTC	CASSLPGLNGYTF
NA	TRBJ2-1	15	NA	TRBV5-1	TGCGCCAGCAGCTTGCCAGGGGGAGGCTACAATGAGCAGTTCTTC	CASSLPGGGYNEQFF
NA	TRBJ2-2	16	NA	TRBV4-2	TGTGCCAGCAGCCAAGACCGCAGGACAGTCACCGGGGAGCTGTTTTTT	CASSQDRRTVTGELFF
NA	TRBJ1-3	15	NA	TRBV5-1	TGCGCCAGCAGCTTGTCACTGCGGACTGGAAACACCATATATTTT	CASSLSLRTGNTIYF
NA	TRBJ1-1	12	NA	TRBV29-1	TGCAGCGTTGAGAAGGGTAACACTGAAGCTTTCTTT	CSVEKGNTEAFF
NA	TRBJ1-6	13	few	TRBV30	TGTGCCTCCGCGACAGGAGATAATTCACCCCTCCACTTT	CASATGDNSPLHF
NA	TRBJ2-7	14	NA	TRBV27	TGTGCCAGCAGTTTGAAAGCGGAGACCTACGAGCAGTACTTC	CASSLKAETYEQYF
NA	TRBJ2-2	15	NA	TRBV5-1	TGCGCCAGCAGCTTGAACAGGGATAACACCGGGGAGCTGTTTTTT	CASSLNRDNTGELFF
NA	TRBJ2-1	13	NA	TRBV29-1	TGCAGCGTTGACGGGGGGCCTTACAATGAGCAGTTCTTC	CSVDGGPYNEQFF
TRBD2	TRBJ2-3	16	NA	TRBV5-4	TGTGCCAGCAGCCCTCTAGCGGGGGGTAGCACAGATACGCAGTATTTT	CASSPLAGGSTDTQYF
NA	TRBJ1-3	17	NA	TRBV5-1	TGCGCCAGCAGCTTGGCGATCGGGGCCGGCTCTGGAAACACCATATATTTT	CASSLAIGAGSGNTIYF
NA	TRBJ2-7	13	NA	TRBV4-2	TGTGCCAGCAGTAGGGAGTACTCCTACGAGCAGTACTTC	CASSREYSYEQYF
NA	TRBJ2-2	15	NA	TRBV18	TGTGCCAGCTCACCAATCCCGAGGAACACCGGGGAGCTGTTTTTT	CASSPIPRNTGELFF
NA	TRBJ2-5	15	NA	TRBV3-1/TRBV3-2	TGTGCCAGCAGCCAAAGGGGGGGGGCCCGTGAGACCCAGTACTTC	CASSQRGGARETQYF
NA	TRBJ2-7	14	NA	TRBV11-2	TGTGCCAGCAGCTTAGGACCGGGAACCTACGAGCAGTACTTC	CASSLGPGTYEQYF